The rows below give T cell receptor beta chains drawn from one sample of a study of blood T cell repertoires in COVID-19. This table comes from immunoSEQ multiplex PCR, and its TCRdb copy is limited to in-frame clones, with some not included. The sample records over 200,000 clones, around four fifths being singletons. The specimen sequenced was PBMCs or T cells enriched from blood (not recorded which). Receptors originate from a man in his forties who had recovered from COVID-19. CDR3s include the opening cysteine and the closing phenylalanine or tryptophan. The order of the fields is J gene, D gene, V gene, clone size, CDR3 DNA, CDR3 protein. The D gene is left open where the match is weak. A clone size is listed for some rows: how often the clone was seen (once, few, many), or a class if it is expanded.

>TRBJ2-1|NA|TRBV5-8|NA
TGTGCCAGCAGCACCTTTGGAGAGCGCTACAATGAGCAGTTCTTC
CASSTFGERYNEQFF
>TRBJ2-7|NA|TRBV20-1|NA
TGCAGTGCTGAGTCCTACGAGCAGTACTTC
CSAESYEQYF
>TRBJ2-5|NA|TRBV24-1|NA
TGTGCCACCAGTGATAGACGCTGGGGGCGCGTGGAGACCCAGTACTTC
CATSDRRWGRVETQYF
>TRBJ1-1|NA|TRBV29-1|once
TGCAGCGCCCTTAATTCAGGGAACACTGAAGCTTTCTTT
CSALNSGNTEAFF
>TRBJ1-4|NA|TRBV19|NA
TGTGCCAGTAGTATACTTGAAAAACTGTTTTTT
CASSILEKLFF
>TRBJ1-4|TRBD1|TRBV9|once
TGTGCCAGCAGCGTTGAGGGGGCGAGGGGTGGAAAACTGTTTTTT
CASSVEGARGGKLFF
>TRBJ1-5|TRBD1|TRBV11-2|NA
TGTGCCAGCAGCTTAACCGGGACAGGGGTAGAGCCCCAGCATTTT
CASSLTGTGVEPQHF
>TRBJ1-1|TRBD1|TRBV19|NA
TGTGCCAGTAGCCCGACAGGGGACAAAGGGGCTTTCTTT
CASSPTGDKGAFF
>TRBJ1-2|TRBD1|TRBV7-3|once
TGTGCCAGCAGCTTCGACAGGGTTGACTATGGCTACACCTTC
CASSFDRVDYGYTF
>TRBJ2-7|TRBD2|TRBV5-4|once
TGTGCCAGCAGCTCCTCTAGCGGGGGGGCCTACGAGCAGTACTTC
CASSSSSGGAYEQYF
>TRBJ2-5|TRBD2|TRBV7-9|NA
TGTGCCAGCAGCTTACAGGGTAGCGGGACGGGGACCCAGTACTTC
CASSLQGSGTGTQYF
>TRBJ1-4|NA|TRBV2|NA
TGTGCCAGCACCTCCCACCCAACAAACAGCCTTGCTTTGGGGGGGGAACTGTTTTTT
CASTSHPTNSLALGGELFF
>TRBJ2-3|NA|TRBV3-1/TRBV3-2|NA
TGTGCCAGCAGCTCAGGAATCCTAGATACGCAGTATTTT
CASSSGILDTQYF
>TRBJ1-5|TRBD1|TRBV7-3|NA
TGTGCCAGCAGCCCCGGGACAGGGCATAATCAGCCCCAGCATTTT
CASSPGTGHNQPQHF
>TRBJ1-6|NA|TRBV4-1|NA
TGCGCCAGCAGCCAAGATCGCGGGATCCCAAGGGGTTCACCCCTCCACTTT
CASSQDRGIPRGSPLHF
>TRBJ1-6|NA|TRBV6-6|NA
TGTGCCAGCAGTCTCCCAAGAGGGAGCTCCTATAATTCACCCCTCCACTTT
CASSLPRGSSYNSPLHF
>TRBJ1-1|NA|TRBV20-1|NA
TGCAGTGCTAGTTTGTTTCGCAGGGTGCACACTGAAGCTTTCTTT
CSASLFRRVHTEAFF
>TRBJ1-1|NA|TRBV5-1|NA
TGCGCCAGCAGCGTCCCTCTACCCGGGTTGGTTGAAGCTTTCTTT
CASSVPLPGLVEAFF
>TRBJ2-1|NA|TRBV24-1|NA
TGTGCCACCAGTGATTCGGGGATAGCGGAGATCTACAATGAGCAGTTCTTC
CATSDSGIAEIYNEQFF
>TRBJ2-7|TRBD1|TRBV30|NA
TGTGCCTGGGATAGGGGACAGGGGGTACACGAGCAGTACTTC
CAWDRGQGVHEQYF
>TRBJ1-2|NA|TRBV10-3|NA
TGTGCCATCAGTAATTCGGGGACATCGTATGGCTACACCTTC
CAISNSGTSYGYTF
>TRBJ2-7|TRBD1|TRBV6-1|NA
TGTGCCAGCAGTGAAAGACAGGGATACTACGAGCAGTACTTC
CASSERQGYYEQYF
>TRBJ1-1|NA|TRBV9|NA
TGTGCCAGCAGCTATTTTGCGGGCCCGAACACTGAAGCTTTCTTT
CASSYFAGPNTEAFF
>TRBJ2-5|NA|TRBV19|once
TGTGCCAGTAGTATATCAGGCCCTGAGACCCAGTACTTC
CASSISGPETQYF
>TRBJ2-7|NA|TRBV5-4|NA
TGTGCCAGCAGCCCCGGACAGATTAGCTCCTACGAGCAGTACTTC
CASSPGQISSYEQYF
>TRBJ2-7|TRBD1|TRBV18|NA
TGTGCCAGCTCACCCGACCAGGGGGTGCACGAGCAGTACTTC
CASSPDQGVHEQYF
>TRBJ2-1|TRBD1|TRBV18|NA
TGTGCCAGCTCACCCGGGACAGGTTCCTACAATGAGCAGTTCTTC
CASSPGTGSYNEQFF
>TRBJ2-7|NA|TRBV18|NA
TGTGCCAGCTCAACCCAGGGGAGCGAGCAGTACTTC
CASSTQGSEQYF
>TRBJ1-6|TRBD1|TRBV5-1|NA
TGCGCCAGCAGCTTACAGGACAGGGGAGGAACACCCCTCCACTTT
CASSLQDRGGTPLHF
>TRBJ1-3|NA|TRBV3-1/TRBV3-2|NA
TGTGCCAGCAGCCAAGCCGGTTTTTGGAACACCATATATTTT
CASSQAGFWNTIYF
>TRBJ1-2|NA|TRBV2|NA
TGTGCCAGCAGTGAAAGAAGAGGGTTGCCAGCTAACTATGGCTACACCTTC
CASSERRGLPANYGYTF
>TRBJ2-2|TRBD2|TRBV5-1|NA
TGCGCCAGCAGCGGAGGGACGCTGGGGGGGACCGGGGAGCTGTTTTTT
CASSGGTLGGTGELFF
>TRBJ2-7|TRBD2|TRBV5-4|once
TGTGCCAGCGCCTTCGGGGTAGCGGGATACGAGCAGTACTTC
CASAFGVAGYEQYF
>TRBJ1-2|NA|TRBV3-1/TRBV3-2|NA
TGTGCCAGCAGCCAGAAAGGGGGTCTCTATGGCTACACCTTC
CASSQKGGLYGYTF
>TRBJ1-2|NA|TRBV27|NA
TGTGCCAGCAGTTTAAGAGCCGCGGCTAACTATGGCTACACCTTC
CASSLRAAANYGYTF
>TRBJ1-2|NA|TRBV11-2|few
TGTGCCAGCAGCTTAGGGGGGCAGTTCTATGGCTACACCTTC
CASSLGGQFYGYTF
>TRBJ1-1|NA|TRBV5-4|NA
TGTGCCAGCAGCTTCGGACACCGACAGAACACTGAAGCTTTCTTT
CASSFGHRQNTEAFF
>TRBJ1-5|NA|TRBV10-1|NA
TGCGCCAGCGCATCAGGGTTCAATCAGCCCCAGCATTTT
CASASGFNQPQHF
>TRBJ2-5|TRBD2|TRBV28|few
TGTGCCAGCAATATAGGACTAGCGGGAGAGACCCAGTACTTC
CASNIGLAGETQYF
>TRBJ1-5|NA|TRBV19|NA
TGTGCCAGTAGTATGGCGCGGGGGGAAAATCAGCCCCAGCATTTT
CASSMARGENQPQHF
>TRBJ2-7|NA|TRBV7-8|once
TGTGCCAGCAGCCCTAACATGGGCTGGATCGCCTACGAGCAGTACTTC
CASSPNMGWIAYEQYF
>TRBJ1-2|TRBD1|TRBV28|NA
TGTGCCAGCAGTTTAAGGGGGACAGGACTTAACTATGGCTACACCTTC
CASSLRGTGLNYGYTF
>TRBJ2-1|NA|TRBV30|NA
TGTGCCTGGAGCCCAGGGCTCTACAATGAGCAGTTCTTC
CAWSPGLYNEQFF
>TRBJ2-7|TRBD1|TRBV19|NA
TGTGCCAGTAGTTTCCAGGGGGCTGGGTACGAGCAGTACTTC
CASSFQGAGYEQYF
>TRBJ2-1|NA|TRBV4-3|once
TGCGCCAGCAGCCAAGATCGTTATCTTGAGCAGTTCTTC
CASSQDRYLEQFF
>TRBJ1-6|NA|TRBV27|NA
TGTGCCAGCAGTTTCGGACTGCCGTCACCCCTCCACTTT
CASSFGLPSPLHF
>TRBJ2-4|TRBD2|TRBV15|NA
TGTGCCACCTTGATGGCGGGAGCAAACATTCAGTACTTC
CATLMAGANIQYF
>TRBJ2-7|TRBD1|TRBV2|NA
TGTGCCAGCGGGGACAGGGGGCCCTCCTACGAGCAGTACTTC
CASGDRGPSYEQYF
>TRBJ2-5|NA|TRBV5-6|NA
TGTGCCAGCAGTCAATTACGGGGGAATTACCAAGAGACCCAGTACTTC
CASSQLRGNYQETQYF
>TRBJ1-1|NA|TRBV29-1|NA
TGCAGCGTCTCTCCCGACAGGGAAGCTTTCTTT
CSVSPDREAFF
>TRBJ2-2|TRBD2|TRBV5-4|few
TGTGCCAGCAGCTTGGGACAGGGATTGACTAGCGGCACCGGGGAGCTGTTTTTT
CASSLGQGLTSGTGELFF
>TRBJ2-5|TRBD2|TRBV5-1|NA
TGCGCCAGCAGCTCGGGACTAGCGGGAGGGAAAGAGACCCAGTACTTC
CASSSGLAGGKETQYF
>TRBJ2-2|TRBD1|TRBV5-1|once
TGCGCCAGCAGCTTAATTGGGACAGGGGGAACCGGGGAGCTGTTTTTT
CASSLIGTGGTGELFF
>TRBJ2-2|TRBD1|TRBV2|NA
TGTGCCAGCAGCGGGACAGGGAACCCCGGGGAGCTGTTTTTT
CASSGTGNPGELFF
>TRBJ2-1|TRBD1|TRBV5-1|NA
TGCGCCAGTACAGGGGCCAATGAGCAGTTCTTC
CASTGANEQFF
>TRBJ1-4|NA|TRBV4-1|NA
TGCGCCAGCAGCCAAGATGCGGGGGCCGGTGAAAAACTGTTTTTT
CASSQDAGAGEKLFF
>TRBJ1-4|NA|TRBV9|few
TGTGCCAGCAGCACCACATTAACTAATGAAAAACTGTTTTTT
CASSTTLTNEKLFF
>TRBJ1-2|TRBD1|TRBV6-5|NA
TGTGCCAGCAGGGGACAGGGGGCTAGCTATGGCTACACCTTC
CASRGQGASYGYTF
>TRBJ1-2|NA|TRBV15|few
TGTGCCACCAGCAGGTGGACGGGATATAACTATGGCTACACCTTC
CATSRWTGYNYGYTF